This T cell receptor (beta chain) comes out of a study of OX40 agonist ivuxolimab in advanced cancers. In the study overall: Administration of intravenous ivuxolimab to patients occurred every 2 weeks at 0.01 to 10 mg/kg. Three dose-escalation patients had partial responses: one with hepatocellular carcinoma and two with cutaneous melanoma.

For this clone: Its antigen is not known.

TCRdb's copy holds only in-frame clones and misses some; the assay was immunoSEQ multiplex PCR. Of approximately 21,000 clones listed, around 82% are singletons. Collection of blood occurred at baseline, at cycle 4 day 1, and at cycle 7 day 1. Points from the study as a whole: There were, on average, more expanded clones in CD8+ T cells than in CD4+.

Sequenced here: CD4+ or CD8+ T cells sorted from blood, sampled in a trial of the OX40 agonist ivuxolimab. The clonotype originates from an adult with an advanced solid tumor such as melanoma, head and neck, liver or kidney cancer.

Here the CDR3 DNA reads TGTGCCAGCAGTTACTCTTCAGGGGGTGGCGAGCAGTACTTC. This gives the protein CASSYSSGGGEQYF. The gene calls are TRBV6-5 and TRBJ2-7; 7 nucleotides align to TRBD1. The CDR3 sequence is 14 residues long. The V gene's germline CDR1 is MNHEY and CDR2 SVGAGI. Unmatched junction bases numbered 5, after V lost 0 bases and J lost 6 bases.